Many counts were recorded for the clone carrying this T cell receptor beta chain. Sample collection consisted of about 6 milliliters of peripheral blood drawn at each of two time points. Germline V gives CDR1 SGDLS, CDR2 YYNGEE. V was pared by 0 bases and J by 4 bases, with 4 bases of the junction left unmatched. The CDR3 has 16 residues. These data come from a study of prognosis after radiotherapy for stage I lung cancer. By two-round multiplex PCR, the TCR beta CDR3 was amplified from genomic DNA. Each TRBV and TRBJ gene had its own primer in the first PCR round. TCRdb redid the calling of the multiplex PCR reads with MiXCR, one entry per CDR3 protein. The data hold about 59,000 distinct CDR3 sequences, with more than 20% observed a single time.

V is TRBV9 and J is TRBJ2-2, with TRBD1 identical over 9 bases. This clonotype originated in a donor aged 50 or older with non-small cell lung cancer. The sample consisted of PBMCs, taken before or after stereotactic body radiation therapy (not recorded which). CDR3 in amino acids: CASSVAGTGFTGELFF. Here the CDR3 DNA reads TGTGCCAGCAGCGTAGCCGGGACAGGGTTCACCGGGGAGCTGTTTTTT.